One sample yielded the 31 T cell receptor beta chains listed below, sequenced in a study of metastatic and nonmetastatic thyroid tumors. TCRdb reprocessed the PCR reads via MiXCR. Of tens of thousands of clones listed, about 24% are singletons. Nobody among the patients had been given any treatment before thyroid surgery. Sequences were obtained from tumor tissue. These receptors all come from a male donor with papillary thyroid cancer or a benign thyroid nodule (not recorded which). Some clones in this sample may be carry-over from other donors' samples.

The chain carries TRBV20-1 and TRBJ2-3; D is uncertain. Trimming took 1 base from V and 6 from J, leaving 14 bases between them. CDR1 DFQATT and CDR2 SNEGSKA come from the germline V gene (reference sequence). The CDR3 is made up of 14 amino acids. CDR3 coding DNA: TGCAGTGCTAGAGTCCCCCAAGCCAGGGATACGCAGTATTTT. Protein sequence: CSARVPQARDTQYF.

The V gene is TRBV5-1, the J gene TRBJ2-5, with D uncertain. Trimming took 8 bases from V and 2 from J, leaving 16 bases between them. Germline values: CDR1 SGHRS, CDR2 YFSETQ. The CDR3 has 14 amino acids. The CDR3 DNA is TGCGCCAGTAGGAAGGGCTTTTCACAAGAGACCCAGTACTTC. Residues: CASRKGFSQETQYF.

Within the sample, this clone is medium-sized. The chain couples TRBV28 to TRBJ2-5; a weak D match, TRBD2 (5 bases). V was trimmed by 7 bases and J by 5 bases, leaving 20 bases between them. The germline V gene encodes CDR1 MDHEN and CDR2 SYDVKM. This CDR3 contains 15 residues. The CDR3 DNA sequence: TGTGCCAGCACACCCCTAGGGAGTCAAAGTGAGACCCAGTACTTC. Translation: CASTPLGSQSETQYF.

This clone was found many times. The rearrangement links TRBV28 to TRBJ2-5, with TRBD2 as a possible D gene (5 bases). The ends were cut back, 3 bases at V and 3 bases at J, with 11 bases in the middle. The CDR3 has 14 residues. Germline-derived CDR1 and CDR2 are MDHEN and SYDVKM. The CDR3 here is CASSFSGTEETQYF. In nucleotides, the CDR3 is TGTGCCAGCAGTTTCTCGGGAACCGAAGAGACCCAGTACTTC.

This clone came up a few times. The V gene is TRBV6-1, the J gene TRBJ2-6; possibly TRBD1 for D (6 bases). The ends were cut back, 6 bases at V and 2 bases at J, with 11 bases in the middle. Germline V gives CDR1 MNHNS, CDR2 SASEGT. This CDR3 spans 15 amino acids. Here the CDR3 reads CASSENRAGANVLTF. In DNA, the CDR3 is TGTGCCAGCAGCGAAAACAGGGCTGGGGCCAACGTCCTGACTTTC.

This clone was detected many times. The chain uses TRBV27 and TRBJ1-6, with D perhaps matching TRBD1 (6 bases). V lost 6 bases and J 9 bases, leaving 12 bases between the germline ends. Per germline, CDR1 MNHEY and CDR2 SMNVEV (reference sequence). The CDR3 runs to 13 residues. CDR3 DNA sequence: TGTGCCAGCAGCTACAGGGAGGGTTCACCCCTCCACTTT. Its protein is CASSYREGSPLHF.

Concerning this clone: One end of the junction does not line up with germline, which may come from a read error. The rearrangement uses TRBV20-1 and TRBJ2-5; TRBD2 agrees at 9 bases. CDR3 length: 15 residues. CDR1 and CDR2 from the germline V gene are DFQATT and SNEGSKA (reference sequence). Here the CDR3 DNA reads TGCAGTCCTAGAGATCTCAGACTAGCGGAAGAGAACCAGTACTTC. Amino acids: CSPRDLRLAEENQYF.

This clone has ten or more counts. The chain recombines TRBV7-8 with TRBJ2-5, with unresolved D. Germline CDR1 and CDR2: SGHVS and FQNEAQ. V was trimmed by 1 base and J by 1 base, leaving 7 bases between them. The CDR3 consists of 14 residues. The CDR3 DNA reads TGTGCCAGCAGCTTAGAGGTGCGCCAAGAGACCCAGTACTTC. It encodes CASSLEVRQETQYF.

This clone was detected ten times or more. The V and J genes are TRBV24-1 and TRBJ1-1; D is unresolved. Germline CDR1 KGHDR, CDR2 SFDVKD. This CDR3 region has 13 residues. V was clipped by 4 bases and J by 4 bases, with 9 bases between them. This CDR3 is CATSEKGVTEAFF. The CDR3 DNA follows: TGTGCCACCAGTGAAAAGGGAGTCACTGAAGCTTTCTTT.

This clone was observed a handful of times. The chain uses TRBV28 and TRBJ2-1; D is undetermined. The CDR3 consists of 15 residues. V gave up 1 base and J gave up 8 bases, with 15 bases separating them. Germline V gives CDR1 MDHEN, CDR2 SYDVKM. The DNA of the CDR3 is TGTGCCAGCAGTTTATCCCCCCCAGGATCCCATGAGCAGTTCTTC. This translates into CASSLSPPGSHEQFF.

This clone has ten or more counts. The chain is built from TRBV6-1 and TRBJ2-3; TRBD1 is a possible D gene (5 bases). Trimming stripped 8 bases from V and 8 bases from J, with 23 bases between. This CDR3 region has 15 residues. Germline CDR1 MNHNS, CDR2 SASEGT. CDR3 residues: CASVWGLDGLGTQYF. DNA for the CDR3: TGTGCCAGCGTTTGGGGCCTAGATGGGCTGGGTACGCAGTATTTT.

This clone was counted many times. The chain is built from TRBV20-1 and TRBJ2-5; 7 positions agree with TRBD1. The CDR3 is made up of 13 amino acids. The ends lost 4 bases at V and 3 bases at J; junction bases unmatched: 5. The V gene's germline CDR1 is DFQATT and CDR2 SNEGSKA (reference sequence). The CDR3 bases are TGCAGTGCTATAGCGACAGGGAAAGAGACCCAGTACTTC. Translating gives CSAIATGKETQYF.

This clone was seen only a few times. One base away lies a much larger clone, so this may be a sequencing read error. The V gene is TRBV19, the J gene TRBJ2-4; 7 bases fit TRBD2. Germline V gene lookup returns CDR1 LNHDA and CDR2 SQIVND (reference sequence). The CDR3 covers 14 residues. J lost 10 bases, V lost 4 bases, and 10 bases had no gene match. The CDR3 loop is CASSTAGLPAIQYF. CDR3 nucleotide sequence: TGTGCCAGTAGTACAGCGGGACTACCCGCGATTCAGTACTTC.

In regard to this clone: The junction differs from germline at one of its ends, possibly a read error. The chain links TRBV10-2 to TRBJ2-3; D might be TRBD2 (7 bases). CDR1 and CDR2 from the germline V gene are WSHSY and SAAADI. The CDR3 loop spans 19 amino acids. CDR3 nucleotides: TGCGCCAGCAGGGGGGCGCGGTGCGGGAGCGATTCTAGCACATATACGCAGTATTTT. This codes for CASRGARCGSDSSTYTQYF.

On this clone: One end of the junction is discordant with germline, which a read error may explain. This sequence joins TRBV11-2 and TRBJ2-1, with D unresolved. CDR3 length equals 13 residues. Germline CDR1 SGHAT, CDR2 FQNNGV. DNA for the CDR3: TGTGCCAGCATCCTAGGCTCCTCCAATGAGCAGTTCTTC. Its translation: CASILGSSNEQFF.

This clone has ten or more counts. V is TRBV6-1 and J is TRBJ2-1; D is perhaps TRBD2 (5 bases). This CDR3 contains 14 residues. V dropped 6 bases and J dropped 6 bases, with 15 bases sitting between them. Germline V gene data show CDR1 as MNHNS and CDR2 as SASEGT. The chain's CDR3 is CASSYHEGSNEQFF. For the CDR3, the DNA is TGTGCCAGCAGCTACCACGAGGGCTCCAATGAGCAGTTCTTC.

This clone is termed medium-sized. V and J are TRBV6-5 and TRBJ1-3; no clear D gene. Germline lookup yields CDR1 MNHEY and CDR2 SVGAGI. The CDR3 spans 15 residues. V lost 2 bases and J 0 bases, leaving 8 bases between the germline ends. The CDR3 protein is CASSYSVTSGNTIYF. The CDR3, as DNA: TGTGCCAGCAGTTACAGCGTGACCTCTGGAAACACCATATATTTT.

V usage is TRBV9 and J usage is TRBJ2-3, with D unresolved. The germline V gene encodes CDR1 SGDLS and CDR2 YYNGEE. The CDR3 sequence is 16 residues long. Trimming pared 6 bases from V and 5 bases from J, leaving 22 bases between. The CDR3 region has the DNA TGTGCCAGCATCGTGTCGGCGGTAGGGCCGGAAGATACGCAGTATTTT. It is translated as CASIVSAVGPEDTQYF.

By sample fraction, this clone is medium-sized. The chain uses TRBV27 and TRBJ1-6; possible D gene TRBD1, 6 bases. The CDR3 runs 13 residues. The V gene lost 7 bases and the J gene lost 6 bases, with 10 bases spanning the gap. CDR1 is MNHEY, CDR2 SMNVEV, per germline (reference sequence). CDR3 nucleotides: TGTGCCAGCACAGGGGCGATTAATTCACCCCTCCACTTT. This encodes CASTGAINSPLHF.

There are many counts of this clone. CDR3 sequence: CATARRVGDQETQYF. The CDR3 DNA follows: TGTGCCACCGCCCGAAGGGTGGGGGACCAAGAGACCCAGTACTTC. The genes are TRBV24-1 and TRBJ2-5; possibly TRBD1 or TRBD2 for D (5 bases each). CDR3 size: 15 residues. Trimming took 9 bases from V and 0 from J, leaving 16 bases between them. The V gene's germline CDR1 is KGHDR and CDR2 SFDVKD.

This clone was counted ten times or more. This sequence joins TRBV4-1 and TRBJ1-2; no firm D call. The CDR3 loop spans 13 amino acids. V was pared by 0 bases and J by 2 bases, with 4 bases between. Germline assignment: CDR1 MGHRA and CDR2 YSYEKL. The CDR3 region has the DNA TGCGCCAGCAGCCAAGATCGGAACTATGGCTACACCTTC. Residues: CASSQDRNYGYTF.

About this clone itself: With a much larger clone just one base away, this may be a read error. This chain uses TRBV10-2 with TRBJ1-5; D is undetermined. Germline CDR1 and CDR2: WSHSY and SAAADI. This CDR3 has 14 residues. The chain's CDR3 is CSSSESDSNQPQHF. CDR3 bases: TGCTCCAGCAGTGAATCGGACAGCAATCAGCCCCAGCATTTT.

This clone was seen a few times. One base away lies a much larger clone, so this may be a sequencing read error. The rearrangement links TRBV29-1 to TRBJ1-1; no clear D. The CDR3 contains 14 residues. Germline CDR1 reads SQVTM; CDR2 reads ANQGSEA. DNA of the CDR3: TGCAGCGTTGAAGTAACCGGTTTCGGCACTGAAGCTTCCTTT. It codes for CSVEVTGFGTEASF.

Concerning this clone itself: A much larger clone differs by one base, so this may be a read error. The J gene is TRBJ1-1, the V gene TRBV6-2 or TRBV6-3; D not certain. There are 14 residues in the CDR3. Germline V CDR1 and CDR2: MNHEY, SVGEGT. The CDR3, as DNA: TGTGCCAGCAAAGGGCGGGTAAGGAACACTGAAGCTTCCTTT. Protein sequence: CASKGRVRNTEASF.

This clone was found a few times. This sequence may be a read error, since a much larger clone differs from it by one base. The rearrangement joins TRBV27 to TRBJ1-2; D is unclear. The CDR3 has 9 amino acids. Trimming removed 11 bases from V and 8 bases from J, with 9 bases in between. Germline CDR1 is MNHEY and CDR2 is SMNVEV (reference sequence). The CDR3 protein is CAVGDGYTF. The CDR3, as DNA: TGTGCCGTGGGAGACGGCTACACCTTC.

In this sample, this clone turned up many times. CDR3 amino acids: CASSPRLWANVLTF. CDR3 coding DNA: TGTGCCAGCAGCCCACGTTTATGGGCCAACGTCCTGACTTTC. The chain recombines TRBV5-5 with TRBJ2-6; D gene uncertain. This CDR3 spans 14 amino acids. From germline, CDR1 is SGHKS and CDR2 YYEKEE (reference sequence). Trimming stripped 4 bases from V and 5 bases from J, with 10 bases between.

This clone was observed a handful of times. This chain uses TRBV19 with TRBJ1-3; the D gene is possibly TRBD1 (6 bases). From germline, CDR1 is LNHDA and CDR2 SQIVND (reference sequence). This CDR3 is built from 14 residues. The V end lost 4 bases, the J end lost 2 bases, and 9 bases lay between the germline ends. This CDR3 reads CASSTGTPGNTIYF. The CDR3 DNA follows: TGTGCCAGTAGTACGGGGACACCTGGAAACACCATATATTTT.

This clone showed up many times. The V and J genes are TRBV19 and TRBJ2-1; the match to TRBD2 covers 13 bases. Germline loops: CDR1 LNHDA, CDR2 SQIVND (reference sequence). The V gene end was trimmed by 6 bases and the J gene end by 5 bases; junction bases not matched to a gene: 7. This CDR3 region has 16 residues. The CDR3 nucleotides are TGTGCCAGTAGAAGGGGGACTAGCGGGGCCAACAATGAGCAGTTCTTC. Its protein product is CASRRGTSGANNEQFF.

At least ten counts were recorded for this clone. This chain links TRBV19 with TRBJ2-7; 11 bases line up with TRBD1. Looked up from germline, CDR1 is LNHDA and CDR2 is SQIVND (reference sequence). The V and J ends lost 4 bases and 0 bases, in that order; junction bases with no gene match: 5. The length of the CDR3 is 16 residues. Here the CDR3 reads CASSRTGTGGSYEQYF. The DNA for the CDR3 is TGTGCCAGTAGTAGAACCGGGACAGGGGGCTCCTACGAGCAGTACTTC. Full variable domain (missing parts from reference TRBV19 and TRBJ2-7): DGGITQSPKYLFRKEGQNVTLSCEQNLNHDAMYWYRQDPGQGLRLIYYSQIVNDFQKGDIAEGYSVSREKKESFPLTVTSAQKNPTAFYLCASSRTGTGGSYEQYFGPGTRLTVT.

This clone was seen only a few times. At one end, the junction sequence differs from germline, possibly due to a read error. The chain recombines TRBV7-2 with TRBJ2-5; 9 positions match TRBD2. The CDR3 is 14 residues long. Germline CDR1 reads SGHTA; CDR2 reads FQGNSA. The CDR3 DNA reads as TGTGCCAGCAGCTTAGTTAGCGGGAGTGAGACCCATTACTTC. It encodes CASSLVSGSETHYF.

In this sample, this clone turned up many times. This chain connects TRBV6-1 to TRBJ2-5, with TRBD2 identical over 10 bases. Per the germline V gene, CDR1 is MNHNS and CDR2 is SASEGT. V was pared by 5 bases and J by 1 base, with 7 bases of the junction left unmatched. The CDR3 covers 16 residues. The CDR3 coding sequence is TGTGCCAGCAGTCGACCCGGGACTAGCGTCCAAGAGACCCAGTACTTC. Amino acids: CASSRPGTSVQETQYF.